This TCR beta chain was identified in a study of blood T cells in healthy people across ages. Through a sample-barcoded 5' primer and a J-beta primer mix, a second PCR was run for roughly 6 to 12 cycles. Every sample gave at least 2.5 million paired-end reads containing CDR3. TCRdb ran MiXCR on the 5' RACE reads and lists one entry per CDR3 protein. The sample has roughly 680,000 distinct CDR3 sequences; 45% to 50% are singletons. V was clipped by 5 bases and J by 0 bases, with 14 bases between them. The CDR3 is 15 amino acids. The donors, healthy Caucasians from Russia, were aged roughly 6 to 90. Input material: blood. The source of this sequence is a woman aged 60-75 years in good health. V usage is TRBV12-3 or TRBV12-4 and J usage is TRBJ2-7; maybe TRBD1 (6 bases). The CDR3 loop is CASSRTAENSYEQYF. The CDR3 DNA reads as TGTGCCAGCAGTAGGACAGCGGAGAACTCCTACGAGCAGTACTTC.